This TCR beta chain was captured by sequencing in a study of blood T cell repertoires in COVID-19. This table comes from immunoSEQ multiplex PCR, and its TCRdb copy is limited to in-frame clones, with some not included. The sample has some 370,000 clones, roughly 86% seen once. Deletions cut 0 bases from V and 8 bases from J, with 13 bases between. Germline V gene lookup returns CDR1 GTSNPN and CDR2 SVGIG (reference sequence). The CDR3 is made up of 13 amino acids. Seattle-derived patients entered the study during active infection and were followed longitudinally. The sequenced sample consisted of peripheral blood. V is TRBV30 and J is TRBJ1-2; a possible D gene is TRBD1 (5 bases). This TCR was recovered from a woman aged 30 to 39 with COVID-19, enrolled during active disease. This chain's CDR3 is CAWSVSPTGGYTF. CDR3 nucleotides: TGTGCCTGGAGTGTAAGCCCAACAGGAGGCTACACCTTC.